This entry lists 18 T cell receptor beta chains sequenced from one sample in a study of T cells in Graves' hyperthyroidism and ophthalmopathy. Amplification yielded TCR beta CDR3 regions, with RNA transcripts as the source. Carried out on the TCR CDR3, a first-round RT-PCR used the HTBI primer set. TCRdb independently ran MiXCR on the multiplex PCR reads; one entry per CDR3 protein. The sample has roughly 420,000 distinct CDR3 sequences, around 15% seen once. Specimen: blood. These receptors were obtained from a woman under 30 with Graves' hyperthyroidism.

This clonotype has a count of ten or more. The chain joins TRBV10-3 to TRBJ2-3, with 14 bases fitting TRBD2. CDR1 and CDR2 from the germline V gene are ENHRY and SYGVKD. There are 18 residues in the CDR3. J gave up 4 bases and V 7 bases, and 13 bases lay outside the gene matches. CDR3 sequence (DNA): TGTGCCATCACCTCCGGACTAGCGGGAGGTACCAGCGCAGATACGCAGTATTTT. Its translation is CAITSGLAGGTSADTQYF.

This clonotype was detected a few times. The chain uses TRBV20-1 and TRBJ2-3; D is possibly TRBD2 (5 bases). CDR1 is DFQATT, CDR2 SNEGSKA, per germline (reference sequence). Deletions cut 0 bases from V and 0 bases from J, with 16 bases between. The CDR3 covers 17 residues. The CDR3 loop reads CSARDPTRAKSTDTQYF. The CDR3 DNA sequence: TGCAGTGCTAGAGACCCAACTAGGGCAAAGAGCACAGATACGCAGTATTTT.

This clonotype has just a few counts. The rearrangement joins TRBV12-3 or TRBV12-4 to TRBJ2-7; TRBD2 might be the D (6 bases). This CDR3 spans 15 amino acids. The V and J ends lost 6 bases and 6 bases respectively, with 21 bases between them. The CDR3 sequence: CASSPRIGGAFEQYF. CDR3 nucleotide sequence: TGTGCCAGCAGCCCCAGGATCGGCGGGGCTTTCGAGCAGTACTTC.

This clonotype was recorded at least ten times. CDR3 DNA: TGTGCCAGCAGCTTAAGGGGGACTAGCGGCTCCTACAATGAGCAGTTCTTC. This gives the protein CASSLRGTSGSYNEQFF. This chain uses TRBV7-3 with TRBJ2-1; 11 bases line up with TRBD2. V dropped 1 base and J dropped 0; count of bases not matched to a gene: 2. This CDR3 has 17 amino acids. Germline loops: CDR1 SGHTA, CDR2 FQGTGA.

This clonotype has ten or more counts. The chain couples TRBV6-5 to TRBJ2-3; no reliable D call. V was pared by 0 bases and J by 4 bases, with 5 bases between. Germline values: CDR1 MNHEY, CDR2 SVGAGI. This CDR3 has 13 residues. The CDR3 bases are TGTGCCAGCAGTTACTCGTTATCAGATACGCAGTATTTT. Its protein is CASSYSLSDTQYF.

The table lists this clonotype with many counts. The J gene is TRBJ2-3, the V gene TRBV11-1; D is tentatively TRBD1 or TRBD2 (5 bases each). CDR1 and CDR2 from the germline V gene are SGHAT and FQDESV (reference sequence). V lost 6 bases to trimming and J lost 1 base, with 14 bases between them. This CDR3 region has 15 residues. CDR3 protein: CASSFGARGTDTQYF. CDR3 coding DNA: TGTGCCAGCAGTTTCGGGGCCAGGGGCACAGATACGCAGTATTTT.

This clonotype was seen a single time. V is TRBV9 and J is TRBJ1-2; 12 nucleotides align to TRBD1. Germline V lookup: CDR1 SGDLS, CDR2 YYNGEE. The trim removed 5 bases at V and 7 bases at J, leaving 9 bases unmatched. The CDR3 runs 15 residues. The CDR3 DNA reads as TGTGCCAGCAGGGGGCCGGGACAGGGGGCGACTGGCTACACCTTC. This encodes CASRGPGQGATGYTF.

The sample holds many counts of this clonotype. V usage is TRBV6-1 and J usage is TRBJ1-2; 9 positions match TRBD1. V lost 6 bases to trimming and J lost 4 bases; unmatched junction nucleotides: 12. The CDR3 consists of 16 residues. The germline gives CDR1 MNHNS, CDR2 SASEGT. CDR3 amino acids: CASSDIPGQGIYGYTF. The CDR3 DNA follows: TGTGCCAGCAGCGATATCCCGGGACAGGGAATCTATGGCTACACCTTC.

The chain is built from TRBV7-8 and TRBJ1-6; D is ambiguous. The CDR3 loop spans 14 amino acids. Germline V gene lookup returns CDR1 SGHVS and CDR2 FQNEAQ. Trimming stripped 1 base from V and 6 bases from J, with 7 bases between. The CDR3 DNA reads as TGTGCCAGCAGCTTAGACCCAAGTAATTCACCCCTCCACTTT. Protein sequence: CASSLDPSNSPLHF.

This clonotype was picked up many times. The chain employs TRBV11-2 and TRBJ2-7, with 7 nucleotides matching TRBD2. Germline loops: CDR1 SGHAT, CDR2 FQNNGV. After removal of 6 bases from V and 0 bases from J, the junction contained 8 bases not matched to a gene. The CDR3 loop spans 15 amino acids. Here the CDR3 reads CASRTLADRSYEQYF. In DNA form, the CDR3 reads TGTGCCAGCAGAACCCTAGCGGATCGCTCCTACGAGCAGTACTTC.

There are many counts of this clonotype. The chain joins TRBV6-1 to TRBJ2-3, with TRBD1 matching 8 bases. Germline V gives CDR1 MNHNS, CDR2 SASEGT. The length of the CDR3 is 15 residues. The V gene end was trimmed by 6 bases and the J gene end by 0 bases; junction bases not matched to a gene: 5. The CDR3 region has the DNA TGTGCCAGCAGCCCAGGGGGCGCGAGCACAGATACGCAGTATTTT. It codes for CASSPGGASTDTQYF.

This clonotype came up a few times. The chain has TRBV10-3 and TRBJ2-1, with 9 nucleotides matching TRBD1. V trimming: 10 bases; J trimming: 7 bases; junction bases outside the gene matches: 8. This CDR3 comprises 13 residues. CDR1 and CDR2 (germline): ENHRY, SYGVKD. CDR3 protein: CATQQGAVNEQFF. CDR3 nucleotides: TGTGCCACCCAACAGGGGGCGGTTAATGAGCAGTTCTTC.

This clonotype was seen only a few times. The J gene is TRBJ1-4, the V gene TRBV29-1; 11 bases map to TRBD1. This CDR3 region has 14 residues. V dropped 4 bases and J dropped 8; count of bases not matched to a gene: 6. Germline lookup yields CDR1 SQVTM and CDR2 ANQGSEA. The CDR3 sequence: CSVAHGTGGEKLFF. As DNA, the CDR3 is TGCAGCGTTGCCCATGGGACAGGGGGAGAAAAACTGTTTTTT.

This clonotype was observed at least ten times. The chain couples TRBV12-3 or TRBV12-4 to TRBJ1-4; no clear D gene. Trimming cost V 8 bases and J 7 bases, with 17 bases left between them. The CDR3 runs 14 residues. The CDR3 is CASCQFLGAEKLFF. CDR3 DNA sequence: TGTGCCAGCTGCCAATTTCTTGGTGCTGAAAAACTGTTTTTT.

This clonotype occurred many times. CDR3 residues: CASSIVPGVAQPREQYF. The CDR3 nucleotides are TGCGCCAGCAGCATTGTACCCGGAGTGGCCCAACCGCGGGAGCAGTACTTC. The chain employs TRBV5-1 and TRBJ2-7; no clear D. Germline lookup yields CDR1 SGHRS and CDR2 YFSETQ. Trimming took 4 bases from V and 7 from J, leaving 27 bases between them. The CDR3 totals 17 residues.

This clonotype was observed a handful of times. V usage is TRBV30 and J usage is TRBJ2-3, with a tentative D call TRBD2 (5 bases). The CDR3 is 15 residues long. The V gene lost 5 bases and the J gene lost 5 bases, with 20 bases spanning the gap. The germline V gene encodes CDR1 GTSNPN and CDR2 SVGIG (reference sequence). CDR3 in amino acids: CAWLMGMGVVDTQYF. CDR3 in DNA: TGTGCCTGGCTGATGGGAATGGGAGTAGTAGATACGCAGTATTTT.

This clonotype came up many times. The chain carries TRBV3-1 and TRBJ1-1; the D is unclear. V lost 1 base, J lost 3 bases, and 12 bases lay in between. CDR1 and CDR2 from the germline V gene are LGHDT and YNNKEL (reference sequence). The CDR3 is 15 residues long. CDR3 nucleotide sequence: TGTGCCAGCAGCCAAGGGTGGGCGACGGACACTGAAGCTTTCTTT. This translates into CASSQGWATDTEAFF. Full variable domain (remainder filled in from reference TRBV3-1 and TRBJ1-1): DTAVSQTPKYLVTQMGNDKSIKCEQNLGHDTMYWYKQDSKKFLKIMFSYNNKELIINETVPNRFSPKSPDKAHLNLHINSLELGDSAVYFCASSQGWATDTEAFFGQGTRLTVV.

This clonotype has a count of ten or more. This chain links TRBV7-8 with TRBJ1-5; D gene ambiguous. The V gene lost 3 bases and the J gene lost 1 base, with 7 bases spanning the gap. The CDR3 sequence is 14 residues long. The germline gives CDR1 SGHVS, CDR2 FQNEAQ. Here the CDR3 reads CASSFVSSNQPQHF. The DNA of the CDR3 is TGTGCCAGCAGCTTTGTAAGCAGCAATCAGCCCCAGCATTTT.